This TCR beta chain originates from a study of blood T cell repertoires in COVID-19. Study in general: Specimens from acute and convalescent COVID-19 originated in the United States, Italy and Spain. Sources were T cells, B-cell-depleted T cells, or PBMCs; the material itself was cDNA or gDNA.

The method was immunoSEQ multiplex PCR; TCRdb's version includes in-frame clones alone and lacks a portion of them. The table shows around 59,000 clones, with around 80% occurring only once. V gave up 5 bases and J gave up 6 bases; unmatched junction bases: 4. The germline CDR1 and CDR2 sequences are SNHLY and FYNNEI. The CDR3 covers 12 residues. The clonotype comes from a man aged 80 or over with acute or convalescent COVID-19. The sample taken for sequencing was peripheral blood. The chain combines TRBV2 with TRBJ2-7, with TRBD1 matching 7 bases. CDR3 DNA sequence: TGTGCCAGCAGTAGGGGGACAGCCGAGCAGTACTTC. Translated: CASSRGTAEQYF.